These 10 T cell receptor beta chains originate from one sample sequenced in a study of blood T cell repertoires in COVID-19. Sequencing was performed with immunoSEQ multiplex PCR; in TCRdb, only in-frame clones are kept and a portion is missing. The data hold over 300,000 clones, with roughly 89% observed a single time. What was sequenced was peripheral blood. The receptor source for this set is a man aged 18-30 years with active or convalescent COVID-19.

This chain joins TRBV5-1 and TRBJ1-1, with 8 bases fitting TRBD1. The J segment lost 11 bases and the V segment lost 2 bases, leaving 5 bases of the junction unmatched. This CDR3 contains 12 residues. The germline V gene encodes CDR1 SGHRS and CDR2 YFSETQ. The CDR3 nucleotides are TGCGCCAGCAGCTTACAGGGGGACCGGGCTTTCTTT. It specifies CASSLQGDRAFF.

The chain combines TRBV7-3 with TRBJ1-2; D gene uncertain. Germline-derived CDR1 and CDR2 are SGHTA and FQGTGA. The ends were cut back, 3 bases at V and 3 bases at J, with 8 bases in the middle. There are 13 residues in the CDR3. The CDR3 region has the DNA TGTGCCAGCAGCTTCGACAAGTACTATGGCTACACCTTC. It yields the protein CASSFDKYYGYTF.

This clone was detected only a few times. The same CDR3 is also encoded by other DNA sequences in this sample. V usage is TRBV9 and J usage is TRBJ2-7; a possible D gene is TRBD2 (6 bases). The V end lost 3 bases, the J end lost 1 base, and 8 bases lay between the germline ends. Germline V CDR1 and CDR2: SGDLS, YYNGEE. CDR3 length equals 13 residues. In DNA form, the CDR3 reads TGTGCCAGCAGCGCGGGACTTTCCTACGAGCAGTACTTC. Residues: CASSAGLSYEQYF.

This chain links TRBV7-9 with TRBJ1-4, with 11 bases matching TRBD1. V was pared by 1 base and J by 7 bases, with 8 bases of the junction left unmatched. The CDR3 runs to 17 residues. Germline V lookup: CDR1 SEHNR, CDR2 FQNEAQ (reference sequence). The CDR3 region is CASSLGASGTGGEKLFF. For the CDR3, the DNA is TGTGCCAGCAGCTTAGGGGCCTCCGGGACAGGGGGTGAAAAACTGTTTTTT.

The chain is built from TRBV29-1 and TRBJ1-2; D gene unclear. The CDR3 contains 11 residues. Germline V gene sequence: CDR1 SQVTM, CDR2 ANQGSEA. Trimming removed 4 bases from V and 3 bases from J, with 6 bases in between. CDR3 protein: CSVAQDYGYTF. The CDR3 DNA reads as TGCAGCGTTGCCCAGGACTATGGCTACACCTTC.

The chain employs TRBV25-1 and TRBJ2-1, with 13 bases aligning to TRBD2. Germline V gene lookup returns CDR1 MGHDK and CDR2 SYGVNS. V was clipped by 7 bases and J by 0 bases; unmatched bases: 6. The CDR3 is 17 residues long. DNA for the CDR3: TGTGCCAGCAATGGACTAGCGGGGGACCGCTCCTACAATGAGCAGTTCTTC. As protein: CASNGLAGDRSYNEQFF.

The rearrangement links TRBV7-2 to TRBJ2-7; 8 bases fit TRBD1. V trimming: 3 bases; J trimming: 4 bases; junction bases outside the gene matches: 5. There are 14 residues in the CDR3. Germline values: CDR1 SGHTA, CDR2 FQGNSA. The CDR3 sequence is CASSLQGASYEQYF. The CDR3 region has the DNA TGTGCCAGCAGCTTGCAGGGGGCGAGTTACGAGCAGTACTTC. The full variable domain, in which reference TRBV7-2 and TRBJ2-7 provide the parts outside the CDR3, is GAGVSQSPSNKVTEKGKDVELRCDPISGHTALYWYRQSLGQGLEFLIYFQGNSAPDKSGLPSDRFSAERTGGSVSTLTIQRTQQEDSAVYLCASSLQGASYEQYFGPGTRLTVT.

The rearrangement links TRBV19 to TRBJ2-7, with D possibly matching TRBD1 (6 bases). The V gene's germline CDR1 is LNHDA and CDR2 SQIVND (reference sequence). This CDR3 spans 15 amino acids. V lost 4 bases to trimming and J lost 3 bases, with 16 bases between them. The CDR3 nucleotides are TGTGCCAGTAGTAACACAGGGCAAGTAAACTACGAGCAGTACTTC. This codes for CASSNTGQVNYEQYF.

The chain links TRBV5-6 to TRBJ1-2; D is possibly TRBD1 (5 bases). The CDR3 loop spans 12 amino acids. Looked up from germline, CDR1 is SGHDT and CDR2 is YYEEEE. V was pared by 8 bases and J by 8 bases, with 16 bases between. In nucleotides, the CDR3 is TGTGCCAGTAAACGGGGGGAGGTCGGCTACACCTTC. Translation gives CASKRGEVGYTF. Together with reference TRBV5-6 and TRBJ1-2, the CDR3 gives the full variable domain: DAGVTQSPTHLIKTRGQQVTLRCSPKSGHDTVSWYQQALGQGPQFIFQYYEEEERQRGNFPDRFSGHQFPNYSSELNVNALLLGDSALYLCASKRGEVGYTFGSGTRLTVV.

V usage is TRBV7-2 and J usage is TRBJ1-6; D remains unclear. CDR3 length: 13 residues. Trimming pared 2 bases from V and 11 bases from J, leaving 10 bases between. CDR1 SGHTA and CDR2 FQGNSA come from the germline V gene. The CDR3 is CASSLSWEPPLHF. As DNA, the CDR3 is TGTGCCAGCAGCTTAAGTTGGGAGCCACCCCTCCACTTT. The whole variable domain, remainder taken from reference TRBV7-2 and TRBJ1-6, is GAGVSQSPSNKVTEKGKDVELRCDPISGHTALYWYRQSLGQGLEFLIYFQGNSAPDKSGLPSDRFSAERTGGSVSTLTIQRTQQEDSAVYLCASSLSWEPPLHFGNGTRLTVT.